This TCR beta chain was identified in a study of beta chain features in type 1 diabetes. Overall study results and limits: PCR may have favored shorter templates equally in patients and controls. For Type 1 diabetes patients, all four CD4+ subsets carried TCRB CDR3s that were moderately but significantly shorter. Type 1 diabetes patients had VDJ junctions that carried fewer insertions and more deletions.

V was shortened by 3 bases and J by 3 bases, with 11 bases between the two germline ends. Germline V gene sequence: CDR1 SGHTA, CDR2 FQGNSA. The CDR3 runs to 15 residues. In the case of this clone: Its specificity is not known.

Expressed TCRB transcripts were sequenced because the entire RNA isolate underwent reverse transcription. The protocol was immunoSEQ multiplex PCR, while the TCRdb copy is restricted to in-frame clones and leaves out a portion. The top ten clones hold about 0.081% of a sample with about 160,000 clones, roughly 63% of them seen once. The specimen sequenced was naive CD4+ T cells from blood. The receptor's source is a man younger than 45 with type 1 diabetes. V is TRBV7-2 and J is TRBJ2-2; TRBD2 is a possible D gene (5 bases). The CDR3 loop is CASSFRLGDTGELFF. CDR3 DNA sequence: TGTGCCAGCAGCTTCAGACTCGGGGACACCGGGGAGCTGTTTTTT.